This T cell receptor (beta chain) was documented in a study of T cell repertoires in ileal Crohn's disease. As for this clone: Its specificity is unknown.

TCRB immunosequencing input was around 540 nanograms of biopsy DNA per sample. Sequencing used immunoSEQ multiplex PCR; TCRdb keeps in-frame clones, though not all of them. This table holds a few thousand clones, 75% to 85% found once. With 0 bases clipped from V and 4 bases from J, the junction kept 7 bases outside the gene matches. Germline CDR1 and CDR2: MNHEY and SVGAGI. This CDR3 has 16 residues. General study findings and limits: Compared with CD4 T cells, sorted CD8 cells carried more expanded clones.

This sequence joins TRBV6-5 and TRBJ1-1, with 8 bases that match TRBD1. Specimen: ileal tissue. The sequence derives from an adult with Crohn's disease. The CDR3 spells CASSYSTSQGATEAFF. CDR3 in DNA: TGTGCCAGCAGTTACTCGACAAGTCAGGGGGCCACTGAAGCTTTCTTT.